The entry below gives a single T cell receptor (beta chain) sequence along with its context. This specimen belongs to a study of OX40 agonist ivuxolimab in advanced cancers. Trimming shortened V by 0 bases and J by 5 bases, and 18 bases separated the two germline ends. The CDR3 totals 16 residues. The germline gives CDR1 SGHKS, CDR2 YYEKEE (reference sequence). Some clones are missing from TCRdb's copy, which holds only in-frame ones; the method was immunoSEQ multiplex PCR. This repertoire shows just over 14,000 clones, about 69% found once; its top ten account for roughly a third. This TCR was sampled from an adult with an advanced solid tumor such as melanoma, head and neck, liver or kidney cancer. Here the sequenced sample was CD4+ or CD8+ T cells sorted from blood, taken in a trial of the OX40 agonist ivuxolimab. This chain connects TRBV5-5 to TRBJ2-7; D may be TRBD2 (5 bases). The CDR3 loop reads CASSLAERLNPHEQYF. The CDR3 DNA reads as TGTGCCAGCAGCTTGGCTGAGCGGCTGAACCCCCACGAGCAGTACTTC.